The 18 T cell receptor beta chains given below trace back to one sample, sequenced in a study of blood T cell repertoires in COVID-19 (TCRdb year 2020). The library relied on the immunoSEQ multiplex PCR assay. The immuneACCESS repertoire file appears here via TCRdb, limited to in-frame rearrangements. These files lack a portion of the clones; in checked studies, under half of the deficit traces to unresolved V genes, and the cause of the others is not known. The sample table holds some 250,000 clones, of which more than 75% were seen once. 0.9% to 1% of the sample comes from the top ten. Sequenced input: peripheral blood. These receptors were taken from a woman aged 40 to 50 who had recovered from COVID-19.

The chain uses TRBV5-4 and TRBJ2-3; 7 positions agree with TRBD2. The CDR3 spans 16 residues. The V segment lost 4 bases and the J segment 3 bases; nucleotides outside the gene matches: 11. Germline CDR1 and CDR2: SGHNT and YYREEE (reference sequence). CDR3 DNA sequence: TGTGCCAGCAGCGCCGGGGGGAGTTCAGTAACAGATACGCAGTATTTT. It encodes CASSAGGSSVTDTQYF.

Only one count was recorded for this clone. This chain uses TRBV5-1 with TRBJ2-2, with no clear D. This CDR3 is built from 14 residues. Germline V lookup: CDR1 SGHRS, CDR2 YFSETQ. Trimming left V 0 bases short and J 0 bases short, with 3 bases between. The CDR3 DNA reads TGCGCCAGCAGCTTGGCGGCGAACACCGGGGAGCTGTTTTTT. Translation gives CASSLAANTGELFF.

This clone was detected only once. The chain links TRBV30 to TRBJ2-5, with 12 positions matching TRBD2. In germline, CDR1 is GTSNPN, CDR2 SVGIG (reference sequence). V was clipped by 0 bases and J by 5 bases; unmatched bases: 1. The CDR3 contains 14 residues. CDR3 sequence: CAWSVLAGGETQYF. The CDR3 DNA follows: TGTGCCTGGAGTGTTCTAGCGGGAGGGGAGACCCAGTACTTC.

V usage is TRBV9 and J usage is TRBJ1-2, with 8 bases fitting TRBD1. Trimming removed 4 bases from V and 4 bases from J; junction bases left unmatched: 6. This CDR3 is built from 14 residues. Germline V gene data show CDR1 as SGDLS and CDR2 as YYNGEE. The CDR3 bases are TGTGCCAGCAGCACCGGGACAGGAAGCTATGGCTACACCTTC. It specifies CASSTGTGSYGYTF.

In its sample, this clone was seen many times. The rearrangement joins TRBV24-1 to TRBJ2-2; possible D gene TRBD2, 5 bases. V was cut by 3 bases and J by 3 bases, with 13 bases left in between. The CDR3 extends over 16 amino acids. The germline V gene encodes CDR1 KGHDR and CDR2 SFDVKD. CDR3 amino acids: CATSDRTDSYTGELFF. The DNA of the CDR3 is TGTGCCACCAGTGATCGAACGGACTCCTACACCGGGGAGCTGTTTTTT.

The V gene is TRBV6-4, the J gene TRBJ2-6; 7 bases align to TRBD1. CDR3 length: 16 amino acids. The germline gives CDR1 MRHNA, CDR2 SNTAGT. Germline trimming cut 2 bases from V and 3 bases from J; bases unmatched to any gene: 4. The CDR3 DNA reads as TGTGCCAGCAGTGACAGACAGGGTAGTGGGGCCAACGTCCTGACTTTC. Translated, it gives CASSDRQGSGANVLTF.

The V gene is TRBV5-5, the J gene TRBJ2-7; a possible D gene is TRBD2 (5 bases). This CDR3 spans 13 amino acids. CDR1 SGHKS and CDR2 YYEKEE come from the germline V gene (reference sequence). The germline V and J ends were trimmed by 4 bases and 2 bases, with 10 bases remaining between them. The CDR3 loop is CASSPEDPYEQYF. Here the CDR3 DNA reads TGTGCCAGCAGCCCGGAGGATCCCTACGAGCAGTACTTC.

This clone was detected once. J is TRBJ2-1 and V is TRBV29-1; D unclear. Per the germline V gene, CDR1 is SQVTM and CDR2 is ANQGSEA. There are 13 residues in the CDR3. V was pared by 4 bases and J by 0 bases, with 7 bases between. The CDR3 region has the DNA TGCAGCGTTGCCTCTAGCTCCTACAATGAGCAGTTCTTC. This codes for CSVASSSYNEQFF.

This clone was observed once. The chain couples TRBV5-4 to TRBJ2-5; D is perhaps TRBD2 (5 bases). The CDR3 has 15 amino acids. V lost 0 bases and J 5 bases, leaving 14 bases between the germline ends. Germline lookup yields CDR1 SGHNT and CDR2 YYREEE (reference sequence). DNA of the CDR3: TGTGCCAGCAGCTTGGTCCCAAGCGGTCGGGAGACCCAGTACTTC. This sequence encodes CASSLVPSGRETQYF. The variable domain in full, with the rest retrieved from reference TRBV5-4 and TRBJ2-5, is ETGVTQSPTHLIKTRGQQVTLRCSSQSGHNTVSWYQQALGQGPQFIFQYYREEENGRGNFPPRFSGLQFPNYSSELNVNALELDDSALYLCASSLVPSGRETQYFGPGTRLLVL.

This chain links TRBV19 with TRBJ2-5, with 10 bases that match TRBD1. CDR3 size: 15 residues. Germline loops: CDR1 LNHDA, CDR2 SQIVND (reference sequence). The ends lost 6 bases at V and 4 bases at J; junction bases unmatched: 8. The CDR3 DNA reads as TGTGCCAGTAGCCCGACAGGGGGCATGGGAGAGACCCAGTACTTC. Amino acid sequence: CASSPTGGMGETQYF.

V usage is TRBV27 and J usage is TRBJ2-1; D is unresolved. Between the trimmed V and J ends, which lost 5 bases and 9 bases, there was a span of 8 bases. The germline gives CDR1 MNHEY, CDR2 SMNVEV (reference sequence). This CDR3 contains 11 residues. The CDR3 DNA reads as TGTGCCAGCAGTCACCTAAGTGAGCAGTTCTTC. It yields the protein CASSHLSEQFF.

The CDR3 DNA follows: TGTGCCACCAGCAGAGGGCCGACTGGGGCGGGGGAGACCCAGTACTTC. This translates into CATSRGPTGAGETQYF. This rearrangement joins TRBV15 to TRBJ2-5, with D possibly matching TRBD2 (6 bases). V dropped 1 base and J dropped 5 bases, with 17 bases sitting between them. Germline V gene lookup returns CDR1 LNHNV and CDR2 YYDKDF (reference sequence). The CDR3 has 16 amino acids.

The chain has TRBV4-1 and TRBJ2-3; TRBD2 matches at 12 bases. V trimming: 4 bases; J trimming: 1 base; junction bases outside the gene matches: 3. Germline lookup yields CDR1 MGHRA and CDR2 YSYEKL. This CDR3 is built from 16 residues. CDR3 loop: CASSLRLAGGTDTQYF. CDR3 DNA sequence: TGCGCCAGCAGCCTCCGACTAGCGGGGGGCACAGATACGCAGTATTTT.

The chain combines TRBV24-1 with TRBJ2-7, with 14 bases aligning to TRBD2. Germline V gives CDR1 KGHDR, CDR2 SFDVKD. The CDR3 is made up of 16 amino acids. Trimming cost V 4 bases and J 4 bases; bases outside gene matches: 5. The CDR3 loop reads CATSEGTSGSRYEQYF. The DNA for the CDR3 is TGTGCCACCAGTGAAGGGACTAGCGGGAGTCGGTACGAGCAGTACTTC.

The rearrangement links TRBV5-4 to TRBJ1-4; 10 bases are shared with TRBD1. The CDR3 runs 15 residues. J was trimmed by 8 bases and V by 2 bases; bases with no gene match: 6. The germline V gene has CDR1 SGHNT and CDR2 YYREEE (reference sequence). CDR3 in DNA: TGTGCCAGCAGCTTTGAGAGGACAGGGGGGGAAAAACTGTTTTTT. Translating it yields CASSFERTGGEKLFF.

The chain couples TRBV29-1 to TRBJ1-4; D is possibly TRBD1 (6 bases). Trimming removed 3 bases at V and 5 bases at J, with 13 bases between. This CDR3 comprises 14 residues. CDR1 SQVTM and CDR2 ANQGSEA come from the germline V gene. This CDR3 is CSVDGGVRNEKLFF. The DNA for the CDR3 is TGCAGCGTTGATGGGGGCGTGAGGAATGAAAAACTGTTTTTT. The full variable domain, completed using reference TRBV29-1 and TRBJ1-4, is SAVISQKPSRDICQRGTSLTIQCQVDSQVTMMFWYRQQPGQSLTLIATANQGSEATYESGFVIDKFPISRPNLTFSTLTVSNMSPEDSSIYLCSVDGGVRNEKLFFGSGTQLSVL.

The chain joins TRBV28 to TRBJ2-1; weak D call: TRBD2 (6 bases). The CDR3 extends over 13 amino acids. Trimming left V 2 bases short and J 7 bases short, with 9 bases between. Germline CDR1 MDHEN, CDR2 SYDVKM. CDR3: CASSLAGSNEQFF. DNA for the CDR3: TGTGCCAGCAGTTTAGCGGGAAGTAATGAGCAGTTCTTC.

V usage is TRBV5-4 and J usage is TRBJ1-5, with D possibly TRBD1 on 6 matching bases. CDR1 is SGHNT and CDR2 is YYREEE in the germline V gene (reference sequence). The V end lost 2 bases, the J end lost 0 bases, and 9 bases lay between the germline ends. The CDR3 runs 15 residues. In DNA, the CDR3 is TGTGCCAGCAGCTTAGGGGGAAATAGCAATCAGCCCCAGCATTTT. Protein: CASSLGGNSNQPQHF. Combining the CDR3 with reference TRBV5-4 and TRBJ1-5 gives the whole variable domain ETGVTQSPTHLIKTRGQQVTLRCSSQSGHNTVSWYQQALGQGPQFIFQYYREEENGRGNFPPRFSGLQFPNYSSELNVNALELDDSALYLCASSLGGNSNQPQHFGDGTRLSIL.